The 9 T cell receptor beta chains below were found in one sample sequenced in a study of cytomegalovirus exposure and HLA in healthy donors. Primers: 60 Vbeta forward and 13 Jbeta reverse. Produced via immunoSEQ multiplex PCR; TCRdb's table is partial and in-frame only. Among some 110,000 clones listed, more than 65% were seen once. The sample was PBMCs. These receptors came from a woman aged 55-69 years in good health and CMV-seropositive.

This sequence joins TRBV27 and TRBJ2-1, with TRBD2 matching over 8 bases. The V gene's germline CDR1 is MNHEY and CDR2 SMNVEV (reference sequence). The CDR3 extends over 17 amino acids. The junction had 10 bases not matched to a gene; V was cut back by 3 bases and J by 3 bases. The CDR3 coding sequence is TGTGCCAGCAGTTTGATGAGCGGGAGCCCATTCTACAATGAGCAGTTCTTC. This sequence encodes CASSLMSGSPFYNEQFF.

Here the CDR3 DNA reads TGCGCCAGCAGCCAAGCCCCAATCGCGAATGAAAAACTGTTTTTT. Its translation: CASSQAPIANEKLFF. V usage is TRBV4-1 and J usage is TRBJ1-4; D remains unclear. Trimming took off 1 base at V and 5 bases at J, with 11 bases between the two ends. CDR3 size: 15 residues. In germline, CDR1 is MGHRA, CDR2 YSYEKL.

A single count supports this clone. This chain connects TRBV5-4 to TRBJ2-3, with TRBD2 identical over 11 bases. This CDR3 spans 15 amino acids. The germline V gene encodes CDR1 SGHNT and CDR2 YYREEE (reference sequence). The J segment lost 4 bases and the V segment lost 1 base, leaving 2 bases of the junction unmatched. The CDR3 DNA is TGTGCCAGCAGCTTGTATAGCGGGGGGGCAGATACGCAGTATTTT. This codes for CASSLYSGGADTQYF.

The chain recombines TRBV7-2 with TRBJ2-7; 10 bases map to TRBD1. This CDR3 has 15 amino acids. Germline values: CDR1 SGHTA, CDR2 FQGNSA. With V trimmed by 5 bases and J by 0 bases, 4 bases remained unmatched. The CDR3 sequence: CASSLRTGGSYEQYF. The CDR3 DNA reads TGTGCCAGCAGCCTCCGGACAGGGGGCTCCTACGAGCAGTACTTC.

The chain recombines TRBV18 with TRBJ1-1, with TRBD1 identical over 9 bases. The CDR3 length is 16 residues. V was pared by 3 bases and J by 7 bases, with 12 bases of the junction left unmatched. Germline V gene sequence: CDR1 KGHSH, CDR2 LQKENI. The CDR3 nucleotides are TGTGCCAGCTCACCCATATCGACAGGGGGGTGGAATGAAGCTTTCTTT. This sequence encodes CASSPISTGGWNEAFF.

The V and J genes are TRBV10-3 and TRBJ2-3; 10 bases map to TRBD2. CDR3 length: 16 residues. CDR1 and CDR2 from the germline V gene are ENHRY and SYGVKD. V dropped 4 bases and J dropped 2; count of bases not matched to a gene: 6. The CDR3 nucleotides read TGTGCCATCAGTGGGGGAGCGGGGGGGTCCACAGATACGCAGTATTTT. Protein: CAISGGAGGSTDTQYF.

The V gene is TRBV18, the J gene TRBJ2-5; D might be TRBD1 (5 bases). This CDR3 is 13 amino acids long. Deletions cut 4 bases from V and 2 bases from J, with 8 bases between. CDR1 and CDR2 (germline): KGHSH, LQKENI. The CDR3 DNA is TGTGCCAGCTCACGAGGACAACAAGAGACCCAGTACTTC. It encodes CASSRGQQETQYF.

This chain joins TRBV9 and TRBJ2-7; possible D gene TRBD1, 5 bases. This CDR3 comprises 15 residues. Per germline, CDR1 SGDLS and CDR2 YYNGEE. V lost 0 bases and J lost 4, with 14 bases in between. CDR3 amino acids: CASSVAQGEGYEQYF. CDR3 nucleotide sequence: TGTGCCAGCAGCGTAGCTCAAGGGGAAGGGTACGAGCAGTACTTC.

V gene TRBV7-2 combines with J gene TRBJ2-7, with 13 bases that match TRBD2. The CDR3 covers 18 residues. Trimming cost V 5 bases and J 0 bases; bases outside gene matches: 10. CDR1 is SGHTA and CDR2 is FQGNSA in the germline V gene. Here the CDR3 reads CASSRRTSGGVSSYEQYF. Written as DNA, the CDR3 is TGTGCCAGCAGCCGACGGACTAGCGGGGGCGTGAGCTCCTACGAGCAGTACTTC.